Listed here are 23 T cell receptor beta chains from one sample, sequenced in a study of blood T cell repertoires in COVID-19. Libraries were prepared by immunoSEQ multiplex PCR; TCRdb keeps only in-frame clonotypes and omits some of them. The profile shows over 85,000 clones, over 70% of them singletons. Sequencing used peripheral blood. Receptors originate from a human donor in a cohort sampled during active COVID-19.

The chain employs TRBV2 and TRBJ2-1, with 7 bases aligning to TRBD1. This CDR3 has 13 amino acids. Germline V gene sequence: CDR1 SNHLY, CDR2 FYNNEI. The ends lost 6 bases at V and 12 bases at J; junction bases unmatched: 11. CDR3 nucleotide sequence: TGTGCCAGCAGGGACAGGATCCTTATGGGGCAGTTCTTC. It encodes CASRDRILMGQFF.

This chain joins TRBV4-2 and TRBJ2-1, with 9 bases fitting TRBD2. The CDR3 has 15 residues. Germline trimming cut 5 bases from V and 3 bases from J; bases unmatched to any gene: 5. CDR1 is LGHNA, CDR2 YNFKEQ, per germline. This CDR3 reads CASSAVAGVYNEQFF. DNA for the CDR3: TGTGCCAGCAGCGCCGTAGCGGGAGTCTACAATGAGCAGTTCTTC.

The V and J genes are TRBV28 and TRBJ1-3; the D gene is possibly TRBD1 (6 bases). In germline, CDR1 is MDHEN, CDR2 SYDVKM. Trimming pared 7 bases from V and 4 bases from J, leaving 17 bases between. The CDR3 is 15 residues long. CDR3: CASTPGGARGNTIYF. CDR3 sequence (DNA): TGTGCCAGCACTCCGGGGGGGGCGCGGGGAAACACCATATATTTT.

The chain recombines TRBV9 with TRBJ2-1; 8 bases are shared with TRBD2. Trimming at V came to 2 bases and at J to 6 bases, leaving 7 bases not matched to a gene. Per the germline V gene, CDR1 is SGDLS and CDR2 is YYNGEE. This CDR3 has 15 amino acids. This CDR3 reads CASSVTGGQGNEQFF. In nucleotides, the CDR3 is TGTGCCAGCAGCGTTACGGGAGGGCAGGGCAATGAGCAGTTCTTC.

Note on this clone: The same CDR3 also results from other DNA sequences found in this sample. J is TRBJ1-5 and V is TRBV18, with D unclear. V lost 4 bases, J lost 4 bases, and 8 bases lay in between. Germline loops: CDR1 KGHSH, CDR2 LQKENI. The CDR3 loop spans 13 amino acids. Here the CDR3 reads CASSLRENQPQHF. The CDR3 region has the DNA TGTGCCAGCTCACTGCGGGAAAATCAGCCCCAGCATTTT.

The chain joins TRBV11-2 to TRBJ2-1; 9 bases line up with TRBD1. The CDR3 runs to 14 residues. V lost 5 bases to trimming and J lost 7 bases; unmatched junction nucleotides: 6. Looked up from germline, CDR1 is SGHAT and CDR2 is FQNNGV. The CDR3 loop reads CASSHRDRENEQFF. CDR3 bases: TGTGCCAGCAGCCACCGGGACAGGGAGAATGAGCAGTTCTTC.

The chain joins TRBV28 to TRBJ2-3; 7 bases map to TRBD1. The length of the CDR3 is 16 residues. V was pared by 5 bases and J by 4 bases, with 12 bases of the junction left unmatched. Germline CDR1 and CDR2: MDHEN and SYDVKM. The CDR3 nucleotides are TGTGCCAGCAGTGTACAGGGGAGTGGAGCCCCAGATACGCAGTATTTT. It is translated as CASSVQGSGAPDTQYF.

This sequence joins TRBV7-8 and TRBJ1-2; D is possibly TRBD1 (6 bases). The CDR3 consists of 17 residues. From germline, CDR1 is SGHVS and CDR2 FQNEAQ. V was trimmed by 5 bases and J by 6 bases, leaving 25 bases between them. The CDR3 DNA follows: TGTGCCAGCAGCCCCCCAGGGGAAAGAACTGTTAGGCATGGCTACACCTTC. Translated, it gives CASSPPGERTVRHGYTF.

This chain joins TRBV14 and TRBJ2-7; D is unclear. V lost 0 bases and J lost 6, with 12 bases in between. Germline-derived CDR1 and CDR2 are SGHDN and FVKESK. The CDR3 loop spans 14 amino acids. The CDR3 loop is CASSQDKWPLEQYF. The CDR3 region has the DNA TGTGCCAGCAGCCAAGATAAATGGCCTCTCGAGCAGTACTTC. Complete variable domain (other parts from reference TRBV14 and TRBJ2-7): EAGVTQFPSHSVIEKGQTVTLRCDPISGHDNLYWYRRVMGKEIKFLLHFVKESKQDESGMPNNRFLAERTGGTYSTLKVQPAELEDSGVYFCASSQDKWPLEQYFGPGTRLTVT.

V is TRBV18 and J is TRBJ2-3; maybe TRBD1 (6 bases). Trimming shortened V by 5 bases and J by 4 bases, and 16 bases separated the two germline ends. CDR1 and CDR2 from the germline V gene are KGHSH and LQKENI. This CDR3 is 15 amino acids long. CDR3 amino acids: CASSSFGDTSDTQYF. In DNA, the CDR3 is TGTGCCAGCTCATCTTTTGGGGACACCTCAGATACGCAGTATTTT.

The chain joins TRBV7-9 to TRBJ2-7; 11 bases are shared with TRBD1. The junction had 5 bases not matched to a gene; V was cut back by 5 bases and J by 2 bases. CDR3 length: 15 amino acids. CDR1 and CDR2 from the germline V gene are SEHNR and FQNEAQ (reference sequence). The CDR3 nucleotides are TGTGCCAGCAGCGGGGACAGGGGGTTGCCCTACGAGCAGTACTTC. Its translation: CASSGDRGLPYEQYF.

J is TRBJ2-6 and V is TRBV9; TRBD2 might be the D (5 bases). The CDR3 has 14 residues. In germline, CDR1 is SGDLS, CDR2 YYNGEE. Trimming cost V 5 bases and J 3 bases, with 9 bases left between them. The CDR3 DNA is TGTGCCAGCAGAAGAGGGATTGGGGCCAACGTCCTGACTTTC. This sequence encodes CASRRGIGANVLTF.

CDR3 nucleotides: TGTGCCAGCAGCCACCCCCCCGGGAACGACGAGCAGTACTTC. Translating gives CASSHPPGNDEQYF. This rearrangement joins TRBV11-2 to TRBJ2-7; D may be TRBD2 (5 bases). V was trimmed by 5 bases and J by 5 bases, leaving 16 bases between them. Germline CDR1 and CDR2: SGHAT and FQNNGV. The CDR3 loop spans 14 amino acids.

This clone was seen once. V usage is TRBV3-1 (or the pseudogene TRBV3-2) and J usage is TRBJ1-2; unclear D gene. Trimming took off 0 bases at V and 8 bases at J, with 10 bases between the two ends. The CDR3 extends over 13 amino acids. Germline values: CDR1 LGHDT, CDR2 YNNKEL (reference sequence). The CDR3 reads CASSQEGGMGYTF. The CDR3 DNA reads as TGTGCCAGCAGCCAAGAAGGAGGGATGGGCTACACCTTC.

The chain combines TRBV10-2 with TRBJ2-3; D is undetermined. CDR1 WSHSY and CDR2 SAAADI come from the germline V gene. The CDR3 extends over 12 amino acids. The V and J ends lost 6 bases and 7 bases respectively, with 11 bases between them. The CDR3 reads CASSPNSYTQYF. The CDR3 DNA sequence: TGCGCCAGCAGCCCGAACTCTTATACGCAGTATTTT.

The chain carries TRBV6-1 and TRBJ1-2, with D unresolved. With 0 bases removed from V and 2 bases from J, the gap between germline ends came to 7 bases. Germline V lookup: CDR1 MNHNS, CDR2 SASEGT. The CDR3 has 14 amino acids. The CDR3 DNA sequence: TGTGCCAGCAGTGAAGCACGACTGAACTATGGCTACACCTTC. Amino acid sequence: CASSEARLNYGYTF.

This clone occurred a few times. The CDR3 nucleotides read TGTGCCAGCAGCGACCGAGGGGAGCAGTACTTC. This codes for CASSDRGEQYF. The J gene is TRBJ2-7, the V gene TRBV6-2 or TRBV6-3; weak D call: TRBD2 (5 bases). Trimming took off 6 bases at V and 7 bases at J, with 10 bases between the two ends. The CDR3 has 11 residues. The germline V gene encodes CDR1 MNHEY and CDR2 SVGEGT.

This sequence joins TRBV27 and TRBJ1-1; 7 bases are shared with TRBD1. The CDR3 loop spans 18 amino acids. Germline CDR1 is MNHEY and CDR2 is SMNVEV (reference sequence). V gave up 0 bases and J gave up 1 base; unmatched junction bases: 11. CDR3 sequence: CASSLSPTGQSRNTEAFF. In DNA, the CDR3 is TGTGCCAGCAGTTTATCGCCCACGGGACAGTCGAGGAACACTGAAGCTTTCTTT.

The chain links TRBV4-2 to TRBJ2-1; TRBD1 matches at 9 bases. Trimming took 5 bases from V and 2 from J; bases not matched to a gene: 4. Germline V gene lookup returns CDR1 LGHNA and CDR2 YNFKEQ. The CDR3 is 15 amino acids. The CDR3 is CASSFRDRAYNEQFF. The CDR3 region has the DNA TGTGCCAGCAGCTTCCGGGACAGGGCCTACAATGAGCAGTTCTTC.

V and J are TRBV9 and TRBJ2-5; 13 positions match TRBD2. CDR3 length equals 17 residues. Per germline, CDR1 SGDLS and CDR2 YYNGEE. After removal of 3 bases from V and 1 base from J, the junction contained 6 bases not matched to a gene. The CDR3: CASSEGTSGAVQETQYF. CDR3 DNA: TGTGCCAGCAGCGAGGGGACTAGCGGGGCCGTCCAAGAGACCCAGTACTTC.

The chain has TRBV24-1 and TRBJ2-6; 7 nucleotides match TRBD2. The trim removed 4 bases at V and 2 bases at J, leaving 4 bases unmatched. Germline V CDR1 and CDR2: KGHDR, SFDVKD. CDR3 length: 16 amino acids. CDR3 nucleotide sequence: TGTGCCACCAGTGACCCGGGGGGAACTGGGGCCAACGTCCTGACTTTC. Translated, it gives CATSDPGGTGANVLTF.

The rearrangement joins TRBV27 to TRBJ2-1; TRBD1 is a possible D gene (6 bases). The CDR3 is made up of 12 amino acids. Germline-derived CDR1 and CDR2 are MNHEY and SMNVEV (reference sequence). V lost 4 bases and J lost 7, with 8 bases in between. In DNA, the CDR3 is TGTGCCAGCAGTTCCCAGGGGAATGAGCAGTTCTTC. Amino acid sequence: CASSSQGNEQFF.

CDR3 sequence: CASSLAPEETQYF. CDR3 nucleotide sequence: TGTGCCAGCAGCTTGGCCCCAGAAGAGACCCAGTACTTC. The V call is TRBV5-6, the J call TRBJ2-5; unclear D gene. The V end lost 0 bases, the J end lost 3 bases, and 6 bases lay between the germline ends. Germline-derived CDR1 and CDR2 are SGHDT and YYEEEE. This CDR3 has 13 residues.